This T cell receptor beta chain was captured in a study of blood T cell repertoires in COVID-19. The overall study: T cells, B-cell-depleted T cells, or PBMCs provided the cDNA or gDNA that served as material.

This CDR3 has 15 amino acids. The ends were cut back, 5 bases at V and 6 bases at J, with 17 bases in the middle. From germline, CDR1 is MNHNY and CDR2 SVGAGI (reference sequence). TCRdb keeps only in-frame clones here, not all; method: immunoSEQ multiplex PCR. The repertoire includes roughly 49,000 clones, about 82% of them detected once, and about 4.6% sits in the top ten. What was sequenced was peripheral blood. The chain uses TRBV6-6 and TRBJ2-1; weak D call: TRBD1 (6 bases). The receptor was derived from a man aged 80 or over with active COVID-19. The DNA of the CDR3 is TGTGCCAGCAGTCCCTTGTCCTCAGGGGCCAATGAGCAGTTCTTC. Protein sequence: CASSPLSSGANEQFF.